These 14 T cell receptor beta chains were sequenced from one sample in a study of blood T cell repertoires in COVID-19. The method was immunoSEQ multiplex PCR; TCRdb's version includes in-frame clones alone and lacks a portion of them. The sample carries more than 95,000 clones, 80% to 90% recorded once. Material: peripheral blood. These receptors came from a human donor in a cohort sampled during active COVID-19.

J is TRBJ1-3 and V is TRBV4-3, with D unclear. Trimming stripped 0 bases from V and 0 bases from J, with 15 bases between. Looked up from germline, CDR1 is LGHNA and CDR2 is YSLEER. The length of the CDR3 is 18 residues. The CDR3: CASSQDFGRHSSGNTIYF. The CDR3 DNA reads as TGCGCCAGCAGCCAAGATTTCGGCAGGCATTCCTCTGGAAACACCATATATTTT.

CDR3: CASSQVSLDTEAFF. The CDR3 bases are TGTGCCAGCAGCCAAGTCAGTTTGGACACTGAAGCTTTCTTT. The V call is TRBV14, the J call TRBJ1-1, with D uncertain. The CDR3 length is 14 residues. The ends were cut back, 1 base at V and 3 bases at J, with 9 bases in the middle. Germline V gives CDR1 SGHDN, CDR2 FVKESK.

The J gene is TRBJ1-5, the V gene TRBV19; 8 nucleotides align to TRBD1. CDR1 is LNHDA and CDR2 is SQIVND in the germline V gene (reference sequence). The CDR3 is made up of 15 amino acids. J lost 5 bases, V lost 1 base, and 4 bases had no gene match. This CDR3 is CASSIGKQGDQPQHF. The CDR3 nucleotides read TGTGCCAGTAGTATAGGTAAACAGGGGGATCAGCCCCAGCATTTT. Combining the CDR3 with reference TRBV19 and TRBJ1-5 gives the whole variable domain DGGITQSPKYLFRKEGQNVTLSCEQNLNHDAMYWYRQDPGQGLRLIYYSQIVNDFQKGDIAEGYSVSREKKESFPLTVTSAQKNPTAFYLCASSIGKQGDQPQHFGDGTRLSIL.

The genes are TRBV5-5 and TRBJ2-4; unclear D gene. The CDR3 is 14 residues long. Germline assignment: CDR1 SGHKS and CDR2 YYEKEE (reference sequence). V lost 0 bases, J lost 14 bases, and 18 bases lay in between. CDR3 amino acids: CASSLGPAPVLKYF. The CDR3 DNA sequence: TGTGCCAGCAGCTTGGGTCCCGCCCCGGTGTTGAAGTACTTC.

V gene TRBV6-5 combines with J gene TRBJ2-7, with a possible D match to TRBD2 (6 bases). Germline CDR1 and CDR2: MNHEY and SVGAGI. Deletions cut 7 bases from V and 3 bases from J, with 16 bases between. The CDR3 runs 14 residues. CDR3 sequence reads: CASNARVGGYEQYF. In nucleotides, the CDR3 is TGTGCCAGCAACGCGAGAGTGGGGGGCTACGAGCAGTACTTC.

The sample holds a few counts of this clone. The V and J genes are TRBV30 and TRBJ2-5, with unresolved D. The V gene lost 5 bases and the J gene lost 5 bases, with 18 bases spanning the gap. CDR1 is GTSNPN, CDR2 SVGIG, per germline (reference sequence). The CDR3 extends over 14 amino acids. The CDR3 DNA sequence: TGTGCCTGGCGCGGATCAACCCCCCGGGAGACCCAGTACTTC. It specifies CAWRGSTPRETQYF.

The chain joins TRBV6-4 to TRBJ2-7; 12 bases align to TRBD2. Germline V gene data show CDR1 as MRHNA and CDR2 as SNTAGT. The CDR3 runs to 15 residues. J was trimmed by 2 bases and V by 6 bases; bases with no gene match: 5. The DNA of the CDR3 is TGTGCCAGCAGCGTGACTAGCGGGGGTACCTACGAGCAGTACTTC. Residues: CASSVTSGGTYEQYF.

The V gene is TRBV5-8, the J gene TRBJ2-3; unclear D gene. This CDR3 has 17 residues. Trimming stripped 6 bases from V and 0 bases from J, with 20 bases between. Germline V lookup: CDR1 SGHTS, CDR2 YDEGEE. The CDR3 loop is CASNPVGTTTSTDTQYF. The CDR3 region has the DNA TGTGCCAGCAACCCGGTGGGTACGACAACTAGCACAGATACGCAGTATTTT.

J is TRBJ2-2 and V is TRBV12-3 or TRBV12-4; perhaps TRBD2 as D (6 bases). The CDR3 has 12 amino acids. Trimming removed 6 bases from V and 6 bases from J, with 8 bases in between. DNA of the CDR3: TGTGCCAGCAGCGGAGGGTCCGGGGAGCTGTTTTTT. This encodes CASSGGSGELFF.

The chain carries TRBV4-1 and TRBJ2-1; D possibly corresponds to TRBD2 (6 bases). V was trimmed by 2 bases and J by 7 bases, leaving 24 bases between them. The CDR3 runs 18 residues. Germline loops: CDR1 MGHRA, CDR2 YSYEKL. The DNA of the CDR3 is TGCGCCAGCAGCCAATCATATTTACCCGCGGGGTATGGTAATGAGCAGTTCTTC. This encodes CASSQSYLPAGYGNEQFF.

The chain couples TRBV7-8 to TRBJ2-3; 9 bases are shared with TRBD2. The V gene's germline CDR1 is SGHVS and CDR2 FQNEAQ. This CDR3 comprises 15 residues. The trim removed 5 bases at V and 5 bases at J, leaving 8 bases unmatched. CDR3 amino acids: CASSRAAGGEDTQYF. For the CDR3, the DNA is TGTGCCAGCAGCCGGGCAGCGGGAGGAGAAGATACGCAGTATTTT.

This chain connects TRBV6-5 to TRBJ2-7, with a tentative D call TRBD2 (6 bases). Trimming pared 6 bases from V and 0 bases from J, leaving 15 bases between. The CDR3 covers 15 residues. CDR1 and CDR2 (germline): MNHEY, SVGAGI. The CDR3 spells CASRGSGGNSYEQYF. The CDR3 nucleotides are TGTGCCAGCAGAGGATCAGGAGGGAACTCCTACGAGCAGTACTTC.

The chain links TRBV2 to TRBJ1-2; no firm D call. Deletions cut 4 bases from V and 8 bases from J, with 14 bases between. The CDR3 is 13 residues long. CDR1 and CDR2 (germline): SNHLY, FYNNEI. The CDR3 nucleotides read TGTGCCAGCAGTGTGGGCCCCCCCCGCGGCTACACCTTC. Translated: CASSVGPPRGYTF. Full variable domain (missing parts from reference TRBV2 and TRBJ1-2): EPEVTQTPSHQVTQMGQEVILRCVPISNHLYFYWYRQILGQKVEFLVSFYNNEISEKSEIFDDQFSVERPDGSNFTLKIRSTKLEDSAMYFCASSVGPPRGYTFGSGTRLTVV.

The chain links TRBV14 to TRBJ2-1; 7 positions agree with TRBD1. Trimming at V came to 4 bases and at J to 3 bases, leaving 9 bases not matched to a gene. Germline loops: CDR1 SGHDN, CDR2 FVKESK. The CDR3 length is 16 residues. Here the CDR3 DNA reads TGTGCCAGCAGCCGCCGAACAGGGGTTAACTACAATGAGCAGTTCTTC. It codes for CASSRRTGVNYNEQFF.